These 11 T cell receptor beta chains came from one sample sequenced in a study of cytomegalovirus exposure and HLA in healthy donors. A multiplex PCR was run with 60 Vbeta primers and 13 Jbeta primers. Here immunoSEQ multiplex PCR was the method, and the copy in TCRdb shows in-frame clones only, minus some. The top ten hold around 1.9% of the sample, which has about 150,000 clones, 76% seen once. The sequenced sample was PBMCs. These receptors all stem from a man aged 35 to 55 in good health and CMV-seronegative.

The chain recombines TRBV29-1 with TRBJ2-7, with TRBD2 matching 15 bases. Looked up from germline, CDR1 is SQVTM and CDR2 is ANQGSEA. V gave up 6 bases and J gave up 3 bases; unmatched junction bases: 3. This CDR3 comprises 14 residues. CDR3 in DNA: TGCAGCGTACTGGGACTAGCGGGGGGCTACGAGCAGTACTTC. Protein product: CSVLGLAGGYEQYF.

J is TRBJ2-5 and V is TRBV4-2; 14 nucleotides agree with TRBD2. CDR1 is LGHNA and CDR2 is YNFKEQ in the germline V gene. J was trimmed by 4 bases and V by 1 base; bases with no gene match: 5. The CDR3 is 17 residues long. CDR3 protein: CASSQGTSGGPGETQYF. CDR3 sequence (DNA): TGTGCCAGCAGCCAAGGGACTAGCGGGGGGCCGGGAGAGACCCAGTACTTC.

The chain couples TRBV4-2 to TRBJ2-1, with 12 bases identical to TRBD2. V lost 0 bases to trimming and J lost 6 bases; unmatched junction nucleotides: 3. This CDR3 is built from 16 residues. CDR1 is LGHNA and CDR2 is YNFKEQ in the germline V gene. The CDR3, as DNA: TGTGCCAGCAGCCAAGAAGCGACTAGCGGGAGCAATGAGCAGTTCTTC. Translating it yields CASSQEATSGSNEQFF.

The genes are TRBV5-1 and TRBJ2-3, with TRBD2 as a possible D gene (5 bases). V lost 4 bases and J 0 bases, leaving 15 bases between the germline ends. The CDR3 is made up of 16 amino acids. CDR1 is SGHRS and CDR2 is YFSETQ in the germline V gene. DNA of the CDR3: TGCGCCAGCAGCCTCCGGACTGAAACTAGCACAGATACGCAGTATTTT. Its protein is CASSLRTETSTDTQYF.

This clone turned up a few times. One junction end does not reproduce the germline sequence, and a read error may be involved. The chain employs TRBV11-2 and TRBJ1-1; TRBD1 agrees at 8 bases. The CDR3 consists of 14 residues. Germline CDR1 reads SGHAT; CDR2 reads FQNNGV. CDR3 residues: CASSSRTGNPEAFF. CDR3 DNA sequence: TGTGCCAGCAGCTCACGGACAGGGAACCCTGAAGCTTTCTTT.

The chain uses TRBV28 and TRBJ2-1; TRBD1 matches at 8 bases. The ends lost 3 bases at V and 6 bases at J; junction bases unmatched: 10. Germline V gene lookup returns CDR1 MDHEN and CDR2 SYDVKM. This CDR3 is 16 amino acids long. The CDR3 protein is CASSFTSGQGPNEQFF. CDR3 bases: TGTGCCAGCAGTTTCACCTCCGGACAGGGACCCAATGAGCAGTTCTTC.

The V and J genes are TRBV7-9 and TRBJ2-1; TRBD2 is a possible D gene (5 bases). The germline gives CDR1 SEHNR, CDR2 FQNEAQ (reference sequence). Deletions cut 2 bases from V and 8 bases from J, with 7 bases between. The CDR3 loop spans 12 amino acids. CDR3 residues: CASSLSGDEQFF. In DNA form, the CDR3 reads TGTGCCAGCAGCTTATCCGGGGATGAGCAGTTCTTC.

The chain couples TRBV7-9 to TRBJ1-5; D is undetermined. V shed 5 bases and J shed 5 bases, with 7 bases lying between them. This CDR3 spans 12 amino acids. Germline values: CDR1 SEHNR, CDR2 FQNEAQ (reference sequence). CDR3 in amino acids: CASSRDDQPQHF. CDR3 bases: TGTGCCAGCAGCCGGGATGATCAGCCCCAGCATTTT.

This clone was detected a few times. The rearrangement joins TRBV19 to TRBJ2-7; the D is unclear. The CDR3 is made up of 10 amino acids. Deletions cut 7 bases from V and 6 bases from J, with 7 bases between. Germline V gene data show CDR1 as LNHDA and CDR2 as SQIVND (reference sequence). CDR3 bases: TGTGCCAGTATGGAGCGCGAGCAGTACTTC. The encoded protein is CASMEREQYF. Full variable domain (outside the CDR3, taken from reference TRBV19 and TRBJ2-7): DGGITQSPKYLFRKEGQNVTLSCEQNLNHDAMYWYRQDPGQGLRLIYYSQIVNDFQKGDIAEGYSVSREKKESFPLTVTSAQKNPTAFYLCASMEREQYFGPGTRLTVT.

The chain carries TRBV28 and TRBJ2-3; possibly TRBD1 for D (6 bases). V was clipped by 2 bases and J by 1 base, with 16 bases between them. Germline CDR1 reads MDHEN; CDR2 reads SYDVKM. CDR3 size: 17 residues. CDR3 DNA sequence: TGTGCCAGCAGTTTACCCCTAACAGGGTTGGGCACAGATACGCAGTATTTT. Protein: CASSLPLTGLGTDTQYF. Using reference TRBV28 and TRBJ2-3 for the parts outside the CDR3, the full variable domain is DVKVTQSSRYLVKRTGEKVFLECVQDMDHENMFWYRQDPGLGLRLIYFSYDVKMKEKGDIPEGYSVSREKKERFSLILESASTNQTSMYLCASSLPLTGLGTDTQYFGPGTRLTVL.

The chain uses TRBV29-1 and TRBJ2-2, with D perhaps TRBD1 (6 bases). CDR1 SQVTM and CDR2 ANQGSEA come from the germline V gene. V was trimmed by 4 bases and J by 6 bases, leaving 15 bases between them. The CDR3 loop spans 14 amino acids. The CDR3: CSVVRQDPSGELFF. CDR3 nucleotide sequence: TGCAGCGTTGTAAGACAGGATCCATCCGGGGAGCTGTTTTTT.